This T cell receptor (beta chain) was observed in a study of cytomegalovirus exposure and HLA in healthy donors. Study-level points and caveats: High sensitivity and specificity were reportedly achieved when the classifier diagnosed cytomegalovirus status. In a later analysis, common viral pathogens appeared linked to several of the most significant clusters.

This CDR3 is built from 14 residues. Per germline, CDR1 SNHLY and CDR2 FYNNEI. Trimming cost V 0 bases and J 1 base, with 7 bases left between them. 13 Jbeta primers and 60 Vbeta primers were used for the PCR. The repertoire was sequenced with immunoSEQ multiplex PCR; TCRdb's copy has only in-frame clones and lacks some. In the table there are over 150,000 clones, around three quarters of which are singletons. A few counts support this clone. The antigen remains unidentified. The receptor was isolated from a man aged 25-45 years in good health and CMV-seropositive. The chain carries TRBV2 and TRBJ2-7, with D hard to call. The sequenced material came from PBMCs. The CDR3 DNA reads TGTGCCAGCAGTGAAGCCCACGGGTCCTACGAGCAGTACTTC. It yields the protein CASSEAHGSYEQYF.